One and the same sample provided the 5 T cell receptor beta chains below, sequenced in a study of T-cell reconstitution after alpha-beta-depleted transplantation in children. Preparation of the TCRbeta library involved a method that used unique molecular identifiers. TCRdb reanalysed the PCR reads using MiXCR and keeps one entry per CDR3 protein. The data show some 400,000 distinct CDR3 sequences, about a fifth seen once. The sample was PBMCs from the stem cell graft donor, taken from the stem cell graft. Receptor source: a human donor who donated a stem cell graft to a child with acute myeloid leukemia.

This clonotype was counted only a few times. The chain is built from TRBV15 and TRBJ1-5, with a weak D call TRBD1 (6 bases). V lost 5 bases, J lost 6 bases, and 17 bases lay in between. In germline, CDR1 is LNHNV, CDR2 YYDKDF (reference sequence). This CDR3 has 15 amino acids. The CDR3 is CATSPGRGMRQPQHF. The CDR3 DNA follows: TGTGCCACCAGCCCAGGGAGGGGGATGCGTCAGCCCCAGCATTTT.

In its sample, this clonotype was seen many times. V is TRBV29-1 and J is TRBJ2-5; D may be TRBD1 (6 bases). Germline V gene data show CDR1 as SQVTM and CDR2 as ANQGSEA. V was cut by 6 bases and J by 5 bases, with 16 bases left in between. This CDR3 region has 13 residues. CDR3 bases: TGCAGCGTGGCCCCAGGGGTTGTCGAGACCCAGTACTTC. Its translation: CSVAPGVVETQYF.

There are many counts of this clonotype. This sequence joins TRBV29-1 and TRBJ2-1; D is possibly TRBD1 (7 bases). Trimming removed 4 bases from V and 0 bases from J, with 10 bases in between. The CDR3 spans 14 residues. Germline V gene lookup returns CDR1 SQVTM and CDR2 ANQGSEA. The DNA for the CDR3 is TGCAGCGTTGGCGGGACAGTCTCCTACAATGAGCAGTTCTTC. It specifies CSVGGTVSYNEQFF.

There are many counts of this clonotype. V gene TRBV27 combines with J gene TRBJ2-5; D is perhaps TRBD1 or TRBD2 (5 bases each). V shed 5 bases and J shed 4 bases, with 11 bases lying between them. The CDR3 is 13 residues long. The V gene's germline CDR1 is MNHEY and CDR2 SMNVEV (reference sequence). The CDR3 protein is CASSIRGRETQYF. The CDR3 coding sequence is TGTGCCAGCAGTATAAGGGGACGAGAGACCCAGTACTTC.

This clonotype has more than one count but fewer than ten. The chain links TRBV7-2 to TRBJ2-6; D may be TRBD1 (6 bases). Trimming removed 2 bases from V and 3 bases from J, with 29 bases in between. Germline values: CDR1 SGHTA, CDR2 FQGNSA. CDR3 length: 22 residues. In DNA form, the CDR3 reads TGTGCCAGCAGCTTATGGTCGTTGGCGGTGCGACAGGAAAATGTTGGGGCCAACGTCCTGACTTTC. The encoded protein is CASSLWSLAVRQENVGANVLTF.